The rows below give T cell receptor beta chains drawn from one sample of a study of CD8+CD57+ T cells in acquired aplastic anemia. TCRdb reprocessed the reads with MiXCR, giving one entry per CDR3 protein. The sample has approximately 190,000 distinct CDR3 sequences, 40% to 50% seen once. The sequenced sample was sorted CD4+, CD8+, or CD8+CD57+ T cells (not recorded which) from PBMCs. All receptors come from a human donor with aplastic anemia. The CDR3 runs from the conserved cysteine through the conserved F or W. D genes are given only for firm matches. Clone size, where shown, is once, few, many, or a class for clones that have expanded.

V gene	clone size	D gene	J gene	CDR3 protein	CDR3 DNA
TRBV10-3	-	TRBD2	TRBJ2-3	CAISVGGVDTQYF	TGTGCCATCAGTGTCGGGGGGGTGGATACGCAGTATTTT
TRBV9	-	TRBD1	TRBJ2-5	CASSPYLLRQGRETQYF	TGTGCCAGCAGCCCATACCTATTGAGACAGGGACGTGAGACCCAGTACTTC
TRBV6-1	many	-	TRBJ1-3	CASSVHRTNSGNTIYF	TGTGCCAGCAGTGTACACCGAACCAACTCTGGAAACACCATATATTTT
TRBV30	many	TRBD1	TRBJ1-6	CAWSTGGNSPLHF	TGTGCCTGGAGTACAGGGGGGAATTCACCCCTCCACTTT
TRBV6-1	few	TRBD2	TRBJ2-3	CASSIRTSSDTQYF	TGTGCCAGCAGTATTCGGACTAGCTCTGATACGCAGTATTTT
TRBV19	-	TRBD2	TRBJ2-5	CASSMGGEETQYF	TGTGCCAGTAGTATGGGGGGGGAAGAGACCCAGTACTTC
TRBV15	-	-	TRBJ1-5	CATSPLLRGGQPQHF	TGTGCCACCAGCCCACTCCTAAGGGGGGGTCAGCCCCAGCATTTT
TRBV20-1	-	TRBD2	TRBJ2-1	CSAGAGGRDEQFF	TGCAGTGCTGGAGCGGGGGGCAGGGATGAGCAGTTCTTC
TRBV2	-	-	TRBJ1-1	CASSVFGSSAEAFF	TGTGCCAGCAGTGTTTTCGGATCATCGGCTGAAGCTTTCTTT
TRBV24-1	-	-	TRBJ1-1	CATVTMPSRTVRNTEAFF	TGTGCCACGGTCACTATGCCGTCTAGGACAGTTAGGAACACTGAAGCTTTCTTT
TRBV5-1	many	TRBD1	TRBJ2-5	CASSLGQGVEETQYF	TGCGCCAGCAGCTTGGGACAGGGGGTCGAAGAGACCCAGTACTTC
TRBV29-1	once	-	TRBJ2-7	CSFTLGGYEQYF	TGCAGCTTCACCCTGGGAGGTTACGAGCAGTACTTC
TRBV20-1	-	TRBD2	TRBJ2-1	CSARDPNPSGEVSYNEQFF	TGCAGTGCTAGAGATCCCAACCCTAGCGGGGAGGTTTCCTACAATGAGCAGTTCTTC
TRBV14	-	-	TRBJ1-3	CAWRGTGIATGSGNTIYF	TGTGCCTGGAGGGGCACCGGGATAGCGACTGGCTCTGGTAACACCATATATTTT
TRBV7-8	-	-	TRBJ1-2	CASSTGEYYTF	TGTGCCAGCAGCACTGGGGAGTATTACACCTTC
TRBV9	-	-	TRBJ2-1	CASSETSYSYNEQFF	TGTGCCAGCAGCGAGACTAGTTACTCCTACAATGAGCAGTTCTTC
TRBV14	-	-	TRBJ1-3	CASSPAAGNTIYF	TGTGCCAGCAGCCCGGCAGCTGGAAACACCATATATTTT
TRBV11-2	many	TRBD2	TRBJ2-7	CASSFQGLAGALEQYF	TGTGCCAGCAGCTTTCAGGGACTAGCGGGAGCTCTCGAGCAGTACTTC
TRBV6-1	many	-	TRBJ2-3	CASKGSNTDTQYF	TGTGCCAGCAAGGGCAGCAACACAGATACGCAGTATTTT
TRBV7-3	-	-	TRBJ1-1	CASSLSGDTEAFF	TGTGCCAGCAGCTTAAGTGGAGACACTGAAGCTTTCTTT
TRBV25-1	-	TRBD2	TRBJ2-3	CASSQTSGFTDTQYF	TGTGCCAGCAGTCAGACTAGCGGATTCACAGATACGCAGTATTTT
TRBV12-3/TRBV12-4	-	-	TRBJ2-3	CASSPWRSSTDTQYF	TGTGCCAGCAGTCCCTGGCGATCAAGCACAGATACGCAGTATTTT
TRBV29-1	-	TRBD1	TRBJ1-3	CSARTGPGNTIYF	TGCAGCGCCAGGACAGGGCCTGGAAACACCATATATTTT
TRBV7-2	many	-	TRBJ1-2	CASSLAGGYTF	TGTGCCAGCAGCTTAGCCGGGGGCTACACCTTC
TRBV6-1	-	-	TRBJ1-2	CAISPGGHRWKDGYTF	TGTGCCATCAGTCCGGGAGGACACCGATGGAAGGATGGCTACACCTTC
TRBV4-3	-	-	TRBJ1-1	CASSQGVNTEAFF	TGCGCCAGCAGCCAAGGTGTGAACACTGAAGCTTTCTTT
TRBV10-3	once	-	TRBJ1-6	CATCRQVPNSPLHF	TGTGCCACTTGTCGACAGGTGCCCAATTCACCCCTCCACTTT
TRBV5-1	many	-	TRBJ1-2	CASSPGTLVSLGYTF	TGCGCCAGCAGCCCGGGGACTCTCGTTTCTCTTGGCTACACCTTC
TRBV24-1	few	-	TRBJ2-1	CATSKGANEQFF	TGTGCCACCAGTAAAGGGGCCAATGAGCAGTTCTTC